Listed below are T cell receptor beta chains from one sample, sequenced in a study of T cells in Graves' hyperthyroidism and ophthalmopathy. TCRdb passed the multiplex PCR reads through MiXCR, listing each CDR3 protein once. The sample records around 340,000 distinct CDR3 sequences, roughly 18% being singletons. The sample was blood. The source is a woman between 35 and 50 years old with Graves' ophthalmopathy. CDR3s include the opening cysteine and the closing phenylalanine or tryptophan. A D gene is named only where the DNA matches it firmly. Some rows mark clone size as missing; the rest say once, few, many or name a class of expanded clone.

V	D	J	size	CDR3	DNA
TRBV19	NA	TRBJ1-1	many	CASSSQGKGQAFF	TGTGCCAGTAGTTCCCAGGGGAAAGGTCAAGCTTTCTTT
TRBV6-5	TRBD1	TRBJ2-5	many	CASSYLIQATGYQETQYF	TGTGCCAGCAGTTACTTAATACAAGCGACAGGGTACCAAGAGACCCAGTACTTC
TRBV12-3/TRBV12-4	NA	TRBJ1-1	NA	CASSPTSYRNTEAFF	TGTGCCAGCAGCCCGACATCATACCGGAACACTGAAGCTTTCTTT
TRBV20-1	TRBD1	TRBJ1-1	NA	CSAPVPGQVNTEAFF	TGCAGTGCGCCGGTCCCGGGACAGGTGAACACTGAAGCTTTCTTT
TRBV6-5	NA	TRBJ1-2	many	CASNDGVSLGSIF	TGTGCCAGCAACGATGGGGTCAGCCTTGGTTCTATCTTC
TRBV6-5	NA	TRBJ1-5	many	CASSGGLSRPQHF	TGTGCCAGTTCCGGAGGGCTATCACGGCCCCAGCATTTT
TRBV18	NA	TRBJ2-5	many	CASSPLRQGYGQETQYF	TGTGCCAGCTCACCCCTGAGGCAGGGGTATGGCCAAGAGACCCAGTACTTC
TRBV2	NA	TRBJ2-7	many	CASSDGGYEQYF	TGTGCCAGCAGTGATGGTGGGTACGAGCAGTACTTC
TRBV4-3	NA	TRBJ1-1	NA	CASSQDPLANTEAFF	TGCGCCAGCAGCCAAGACCCTCTCGCGAACACTGAAGCTTTCTTT
TRBV7-3	NA	TRBJ2-6	many	CASSHRVGGTGANVLTF	TGTGCCAGCAGCCATAGGGTTGGGGGGACCGGGGCCAACGTCCTGACTTTC
TRBV6-5	TRBD1	TRBJ1-1	many	CASRLTGGKAGAFF	TGTGCCAGCAGATTGACAGGGGGCAAGGCAGGAGCTTTCTTT
TRBV28	NA	TRBJ1-2	many	CASSLGRSYGYTF	TGTGCCAGCAGTTTAGGTCGGTCCTATGGCTACACCTTC
TRBV7-7	TRBD1	TRBJ2-5	many	CASSLGQGRIRTQYF	TGTGCTAGCAGCTTGGGACAGGGTAGGATTAGGACCCAGTACTTC
TRBV30	TRBD2	TRBJ2-5	many	CAWSVMGGGETQYF	TGTGCCTGGAGTGTGATGGGGGGGGGAGAGACCCAGTACTTC
TRBV5-1	NA	TRBJ2-7	many	CASSLEASESIYEQYF	TGCGCCAGCAGCTTGGAGGCTAGCGAATCCATCTACGAGCAGTACTTC
TRBV28	NA	TRBJ1-1	many	CASSLQGLATEAFF	TGTGCCAGCAGTTTACAGGGTTTAGCCACTGAAGCTTTCTTT
TRBV6-5	TRBD1	TRBJ2-4	many	CASSYQQGLGSKNIQYF	TGTGCCAGCAGCTACCAACAGGGGTTAGGGTCCAAAAACATTCAGTACTTC
TRBV28	NA	TRBJ1-1	many	CASNEGPLVGPTEAFF	TGTGCCAGCAATGAGGGCCCCCTCGTCGGCCCCACTGAAGCTTTCTTT
TRBV11-1	NA	TRBJ1-2	few	CASSLALGSYGYTF	TGTGCCAGCAGCTTAGCACTCGGAAGCTATGGCTACACCTTC
TRBV3-1	NA	TRBJ1-1	many	CASSQGGPTEAFF	TGTGCCAGCAGCCAGGGGGGACCAACTGAAGCTTTCTTT
TRBV6-2/TRBV6-3	NA	TRBJ2-7	NA	CASSYYGPTRLFF	TGTGCCAGCAGTTACTACGGACCGACGAGACTTTTCTTC
TRBV20-1	NA	TRBJ2-7	many	CSAMGGKSYEQYF	TGCAGTGCGATGGGGGGAAAGTCCTACGAGCAGTACTTC
TRBV19	TRBD2	TRBJ2-7	once	CASRPTSGRIEQYF	TGTGCCAGTAGACCGACTAGCGGGAGGATTGAGCAGTACTTC
TRBV12-3/TRBV12-4	NA	TRBJ2-5	few	CASSIPRPGETQYF	TGTGCCAGCAGCATCCCCCGCCCAGGAGAGACCCAGTACTTC
TRBV11-2	NA	TRBJ1-3	many	CASSLKTSSGNTIYF	TGTGCCAGCAGCTTAAAGACGAGCTCTGGAAACACCATATATTTT
TRBV6-1	NA	TRBJ1-5	NA	CASRGAGGNSNQPQHF	TGTGCCAGCAGGGGAGCGGGGGGGAATAGCAATCAGCCCCAGCATTTT
TRBV4-1	NA	TRBJ2-5	many	CASSQPRDFQETQYF	TGCGCCAGCAGCCAACCGAGGGACTTCCAAGAGACCCAGTACTTC
TRBV20-1	TRBD1	TRBJ2-7	many	CSARDLQGEDVSSSYEQYF	TGCAGTGCTAGAGATCTCCAGGGGGAAGACGTGTCGAGCTCCTACGAGCAGTACTTC
TRBV12-3/TRBV12-4	TRBD1	TRBJ2-2	many	CASSRQGISGELFF	TGTGCCAGCAGCCGACAGGGGATCAGCGGGGAGCTGTTTTTT
TRBV6-5	NA	TRBJ1-6	many	CASSFEARHNSPLHF	TGTGCCAGCAGTTTTGAAGCCCGCCATAATTCACCCCTCCACTTT
TRBV7-2	NA	TRBJ1-3	many	CASSPASSGNTIYF	TGTGCCAGCAGCCCCGCGAGCTCTGGAAACACCATATATTTT
TRBV11-2	NA	TRBJ1-1	many	CASSFWPPPVGFSEAFF	TGTGCCAGCAGCTTTTGGCCCCCCCCAGTAGGATTCAGTGAAGCTTTCTTT
TRBV12-3/TRBV12-4	NA	TRBJ2-7	many	CASSFRHFEQYF	TGTGCCAGCAGTTTCCGGCACTTTGAGCAGTACTTC
TRBV5-1	NA	TRBJ1-2	many	CASSIVTDRTINYGYTF	TGCGCCAGCAGCATCGTGACCGACAGAACCATTAACTATGGCTACACCTTC
TRBV7-6	TRBD2	TRBJ2-5	NA	CASSFRLAGIQETQYF	TGTGCCAGCAGCTTCAGACTAGCGGGGATCCAAGAGACCCAGTACTTC
TRBV6-2/TRBV6-3	NA	TRBJ1-4	NA	CASSPRGGIEFNEKLFF	TGTGCCAGCAGCCCACGCGGGGGTATCGAGTTTAATGAAAAACTGTTTTTT
TRBV2	TRBD1	TRBJ1-6	NA	CASSVDRGSPLHF	TGTGCCAGCAGCGTGGACAGGGGTTCACCCCTCCACTTT
TRBV6-5	NA	TRBJ1-2	many	CASSYRDPAPRGYTF	TGTGCCAGCAGTTACAGGGATCCTGCCCCGAGGGGCTACACCTTC
TRBV28	NA	TRBJ1-2	many	CASSETGGGYTF	TGTGCCAGCAGTGAGACGGGTGGGGGCTACACCTTC
TRBV5-5	NA	TRBJ1-1	many	CASSPYRVTMNTEAFF	TGTGCCAGCAGCCCCTACAGGGTGACCATGAACACTGAAGCTTTCTTT
TRBV7-2	NA	TRBJ2-2	many	CASSLVILGSPGELFF	TGTGCCAGCAGCTTAGTGATTCTCGGGAGCCCCGGGGAGCTGTTTTTT
TRBV18	TRBD1	TRBJ1-3	NA	CASSRDSRSSGNTIYF	TGTGCCAGCTCAAGGGACAGTCGCTCATCTGGAAACACCATATATTTT
TRBV29-1	TRBD1	TRBJ1-2	many	CSVLRGDYGYTF	TGCAGCGTGCTCAGGGGGGACTATGGCTACACCTTC
TRBV12-3/TRBV12-4	TRBD1	TRBJ2-2	many	CASSRDRVDGELFF	TGTGCCAGCAGTCGAGACAGGGTGGACGGGGAGCTGTTTTTT
TRBV30	NA	TRBJ1-1	many	CAWILSGADTEAFF	TGTGCCTGGATTCTATCGGGGGCGGACACTGAAGCTTTCTTT